The 9 T cell receptor beta chains below all came from one sample that was sequenced in a study of OX40 agonist ivuxolimab in advanced cancers. Sequencing was performed with immunoSEQ multiplex PCR; in TCRdb, only in-frame clones are kept and a portion is missing. Here the sample spans about 89,000 clones, just under 95% being singletons. Material: CD4+ or CD8+ T cells sorted from blood, obtained in a trial of the OX40 agonist ivuxolimab. These receptors all come from an adult with an advanced solid tumor such as melanoma, head and neck, liver or kidney cancer.

The chain recombines TRBV2 with TRBJ1-1; D is unclear. V dropped 7 bases and J dropped 4 bases, with 13 bases sitting between them. CDR3 length: 13 amino acids. Germline CDR1 is SNHLY and CDR2 is FYNNEI. The CDR3 sequence: CASTRGPGTEAFF. The DNA of the CDR3 is TGTGCCAGCACCCGTGGACCCGGCACTGAAGCTTTCTTT.

V and J are TRBV28 and TRBJ1-1; D is unresolved. Germline V gene sequence: CDR1 MDHEN, CDR2 SYDVKM. CDR3 length: 15 residues. Trimming stripped 5 bases from V and 5 bases from J, with 18 bases between. CDR3 nucleotide sequence: TGTGCCAGCAGTGCCCCGGCTGGATCGGGGACTGAAGCTTTCTTT. This gives the protein CASSAPAGSGTEAFF.

The V gene is TRBV7-3, the J gene TRBJ2-1; 9 nucleotides align to TRBD1. CDR3 length: 15 residues. V shed 4 bases and J 4 bases; nucleotides not matched to a gene: 5. Germline V gene lookup returns CDR1 SGHTA and CDR2 FQGTGA. The CDR3 nucleotides read TGTGCCAGCAGCTCACAGGGGGCGGTTTACAATGAGCAGTTCTTC. Its protein is CASSSQGAVYNEQFF.

This sequence joins TRBV30 and TRBJ2-7, with TRBD2 identical over 10 bases. With 1 base clipped from V and 1 base from J, the junction kept 7 bases outside the gene matches. The CDR3 is made up of 16 amino acids. In germline, CDR1 is GTSNPN, CDR2 SVGIG (reference sequence). The CDR3 loop reads CAWSELTSGLSYEQYF. In DNA, the CDR3 is TGTGCCTGGAGTGAATTGACTAGCGGGTTATCCTACGAGCAGTACTTC. Using reference TRBV30 and TRBJ2-7 for the parts outside the CDR3, the full variable domain is SQTIHQWPATLVQPVGSPLSLECTVEGTSNPNLYWYRQAAGRGLQLLFYSVGIGQISSEVPQNLSASRPQDRQFILSSKKLLLSDSGFYLCAWSELTSGLSYEQYFGPGTRLTVT.

This rearrangement joins TRBV7-3 to TRBJ2-3; 8 bases fit TRBD2. Germline V gives CDR1 SGHTA, CDR2 FQGTGA. This CDR3 spans 14 amino acids. V dropped 9 bases and J dropped 0; count of bases not matched to a gene: 5. The DNA for the CDR3 is TGTGCCAGAGATAGCGGGACTAGCACAGATACGCAGTATTTT. It specifies CARDSGTSTDTQYF.

This chain connects TRBV25-1 to TRBJ2-5; D is unresolved. Trimming took 3 bases from V and 7 from J, leaving 6 bases between them. This CDR3 region has 11 residues. Germline V gene data show CDR1 as MGHDK and CDR2 as SYGVNS. CDR3 in amino acids: CASSEGGTQYF. The CDR3 nucleotides read TGTGCCAGCAGTGAGGGCGGGACCCAGTACTTC.

This chain connects TRBV6-5 to TRBJ2-1; TRBD2 is a possible D gene (6 bases). V lost 10 bases, J lost 6 bases, and 19 bases lay in between. Germline V gives CDR1 MNHEY, CDR2 SVGAGI. This CDR3 is built from 14 residues. DNA of the CDR3: TGTGCCACCAGAATGGCGGGGAGGTTCAATGAGCAGTTCTTC. It is translated as CATRMAGRFNEQFF.

The chain recombines TRBV11-3 with TRBJ2-1; D is uncertain. V was cut by 1 base and J by 3 bases, with 10 bases left in between. Looked up from germline, CDR1 is SGHNT and CDR2 is YENEEA. The CDR3 has 15 amino acids. The CDR3 region has the DNA TGTGCCAGCAGCTTAGGCGGAACTAACTACAATGAGCAGTTCTTC. Its protein is CASSLGGTNYNEQFF.

With respect to this clone: One end of the junction fails to match germline, which may point to a read error. The V gene is TRBV7-7, the J gene TRBJ1-3; no reliable D call. Germline lookup yields CDR1 SSHAT and CDR2 FNYEAQ (reference sequence). The CDR3 length is 16 residues. CDR3 sequence (DNA): TGTGCTAGCAGCTTAGAGACGGATACCTCTGGAAACACCATATATTTT. It is translated as CASSLETDTSGNTIYF.